The 27 T cell receptor beta chains below come from one sample, sequenced in a study of glioma-infiltrating T cells. Amplification of TCR alpha and beta CDR3 regions from RNA used iRepertoire nested multiplex PCR. One entry per CDR3 protein, called by TCRdb with MiXCR from the multiplex PCR reads. The sample contains 93,000 or so distinct CDR3 sequences, around 30% of which appear only once. The material sequenced was glioma tissue, nonneoplastic brain tissue, or PBMCs (not recorded which). These TCRs come from a human donor with low-grade glioma or glioblastoma, undergoing nonglioma brain surgery, or in good health (not recorded which).

This clonotype was seen at least ten times. V and J are TRBV7-2 and TRBJ2-7; TRBD1 might be the D (5 bases). The CDR3 has 13 amino acids. The V and J ends lost 4 bases and 3 bases respectively, with 10 bases between them. The germline V gene has CDR1 SGHTA and CDR2 FQGNSA. In nucleotides, the CDR3 is TGTGCCAGCAGCTCGACAGAATACTACGAGCAGTACTTC. Protein sequence: CASSSTEYYEQYF.

In the case of this clonotype: A much more abundant neighbour one base away suggests this may be a read error. The V call is TRBV6-5, the J call TRBJ2-5; the D gene could be TRBD1 or TRBD2 (5 bases each). Trimming cost V 4 bases and J 1 base, with 22 bases left between them. From germline, CDR1 is MNHEY and CDR2 SVGAGI. CDR3 size: 18 residues. In nucleotides, the CDR3 is TGTGCCAGCAGTTCCTCCCCCTGCAGAGGGGACCTCCAAGAGACCCAGTACTTC. Translated, it gives CASSSSPCRGDLQETQYF.

The chain is built from TRBV3-1 and TRBJ2-5, with a tentative D call TRBD1 (5 bases). The CDR3 totals 18 residues. Germline V gives CDR1 LGHDT, CDR2 YNNKEL (reference sequence). Trimming took off 1 base at V and 1 base at J, with 19 bases between the two ends. This CDR3 is CASSQGRNIGAPQETQYF. The CDR3 bases are TGTGCCAGCAGCCAAGGTCGGAACATAGGGGCTCCCCAAGAGACCCAGTACTTC.

Regarding this clonotype: It may be a read error: a sequence one base away is much more abundant. The chain couples TRBV6-9 to TRBJ2-5; either TRBD1 or TRBD2 may supply D (5 bases each). Germline loops: CDR1 MNHGY, CDR2 SVAAGI. CDR3 length equals 13 residues. This chain's CDR3 is CASSYGTQETKYF. The CDR3 nucleotides read TGTGCCAGCAGTTACGGGACGCAAGAGACCAAGTACTTC.

To note about this clonotype: This could be a read error, since a much larger clone is one nucleotide away. The chain links TRBV6-5 to TRBJ1-2; 9 bases are a match to TRBD1. J lost 10 bases, V lost 7 bases, and 13 bases had no gene match. The V gene's germline CDR1 is MNHEY and CDR2 SVGAGI. The length of the CDR3 is 14 residues. CDR3 DNA sequence: TGTGCCAGCACATATCCGGGACAGGGATTTTTCTACACCTTC. It specifies CASTYPGQGFFYTF.

A few counts support this clonotype. This rearrangement joins TRBV4-2 to TRBJ1-1, with D unclear. Trimming removed 4 bases from V and 4 bases from J, with 1 base in between. The CDR3 spans 10 residues. Germline loops: CDR1 LGHNA, CDR2 YNFKEQ. CDR3 loop: CASSRTEAFF. In DNA form, the CDR3 reads TGTGCCAGCAGCCGCACTGAAGCTTTCTTT.

This clonotype was found many times. The chain carries TRBV6-1 and TRBJ1-1; D remains unclear. V was cut by 10 bases and J by 7 bases, with 19 bases left in between. Germline V CDR1 and CDR2: MNHNS, SASEGT. There are 13 residues in the CDR3. DNA of the CDR3: TGTGCCACCCATCGGACGGGGAGCAGTGAAGCTTTCTTT. It codes for CATHRTGSSEAFF.

V and J are TRBV9 and TRBJ1-2; the D is unclear. V lost 4 bases and J lost 3, with 19 bases in between. The CDR3 extends over 16 amino acids. Germline-derived CDR1 and CDR2 are SGDLS and YYNGEE. The chain's CDR3 is CASSLLWAEVDYGYTF. The CDR3 DNA sequence: TGTGCCAGCAGCCTTTTGTGGGCAGAGGTTGACTATGGCTACACCTTC. Complete variable domain (other parts from reference TRBV9 and TRBJ1-2): DSGVTQTPKHLITATGQRVTLRCSPRSGDLSVYWYQQSLDQGLQFLIQYYNGEERAKGNILERFSAQQFPDLHSELNLSSLELGDSALYFCASSLLWAEVDYGYTFGSGTRLTVV.

This clonotype was picked up many times. This sequence joins TRBV6-6 and TRBJ2-5; D call uncertain. The V end was cut by 0 bases, the J end by 7 bases, with 3 bases between. Germline CDR1 is MNHNY and CDR2 is SVGAGI (reference sequence). The CDR3 loop spans 11 amino acids. The CDR3 loop reads CASSYSATQYF. The CDR3 coding sequence is TGTGCCAGCAGTTACTCGGCGACCCAGTACTTC.

The table lists this clonotype with many counts. This sequence joins TRBV4-1 and TRBJ2-3, with D possibly being TRBD2 (6 bases). This CDR3 has 16 amino acids. CDR1 and CDR2 from the germline V gene are MGHRA and YSYEKL. V shed 0 bases and J shed 4 bases, with 14 bases lying between them. The chain's CDR3 is CASSQEARDRPDTQYF. As DNA, the CDR3 is TGCGCCAGCAGCCAAGAAGCGCGGGATCGGCCAGATACGCAGTATTTT.

Only a few counts were recorded for this clonotype. The chain recombines TRBV5-1 with TRBJ2-2; D is ambiguous. V was pared by 4 bases and J by 0 bases, with 7 bases between. Looked up from germline, CDR1 is SGHRS and CDR2 is YFSETQ. This CDR3 has 14 residues. The CDR3 DNA is TGCGCCAGCAGCCGTGTAGCGAACACCGGGGAGCTGTTTTTT. It specifies CASSRVANTGELFF.

This sequence joins TRBV13 and TRBJ1-1; D call uncertain. The germline V gene encodes CDR1 PRHDT and CDR2 FYEKMQ (reference sequence). V lost 6 bases and J 8 bases, leaving 13 bases between the germline ends. This CDR3 comprises 12 residues. CDR3 sequence reads: CASRREAGEAFF. CDR3 bases: TGTGCCAGCAGACGGGAGGCTGGGGAAGCTTTCTTT.

This clonotype has just a few counts. CDR3 DNA sequence: TGTGCCAGCAGCTTCTCTCCGCCCGATACGCAGTATTTT. This gives the protein CASSFSPPDTQYF. The chain carries TRBV11-2 and TRBJ2-3; D uncertain. CDR1 and CDR2 from the germline V gene are SGHAT and FQNNGV. V lost 3 bases, J lost 6 bases, and 10 bases lay in between. This CDR3 is built from 13 residues.

This clonotype has more than one count but fewer than ten. The gene calls are TRBV20-1 and TRBJ1-5; weak D call: TRBD1 (5 bases). The germline V and J ends were trimmed by 1 base and 5 bases, with 21 bases remaining between them. Germline loops: CDR1 DFQATT, CDR2 SNEGSKA (reference sequence). CDR3 size: 17 residues. The CDR3 nucleotides read TGCAGTGCTAGAGGTACCGGGACCTCGAGGGGATATCAGCCCCAGCATTTT. Translation: CSARGTGTSRGYQPQHF.

This clonotype was seen repeatedly, ten times or more. This chain joins TRBV7-8 and TRBJ1-1; 8 nucleotides match TRBD1. Germline V lookup: CDR1 SGHVS, CDR2 FQNEAQ. The CDR3 spans 15 residues. V gave up 3 bases and J gave up 4 bases; unmatched junction bases: 7. CDR3 bases: TGTGCCAGCAGCTTGCAGGGGGCGACTGGCACTGAAGCTTTCTTT. Its translation: CASSLQGATGTEAFF.

This clonotype was seen ten or more times. This chain joins TRBV7-2 and TRBJ2-7; 8 bases fit TRBD2. The CDR3 length is 16 residues. Germline CDR1 is SGHTA and CDR2 is FQGNSA. Trimming took 5 bases from V and 0 from J; bases not matched to a gene: 9. CDR3 protein: CASSRMGGGSSYEQYF. The CDR3 region has the DNA TGTGCCAGCAGCCGAATGGGCGGGGGGTCCTCCTACGAGCAGTACTTC.

This clonotype was counted only a few times. The chain combines TRBV3-1 with TRBJ2-7; perhaps TRBD2 as D (5 bases). Germline V gene data show CDR1 as LGHDT and CDR2 as YNNKEL (reference sequence). Trimming cost V 1 base and J 5 bases, with 15 bases left between them. The CDR3 is made up of 15 amino acids. The CDR3 DNA reads TGTGCCAGCAGCCAAGCTCCGAAGATGAGGGACGAGCAGTACTTC. Translation gives CASSQAPKMRDEQYF.

This clonotype was observed at least ten times. This chain uses TRBV7-2 with TRBJ2-7, with 11 positions matching TRBD2. The V and J ends lost 0 bases and 0 bases, in that order; junction bases with no gene match: 4. This CDR3 region has 17 residues. The germline V gene has CDR1 SGHTA and CDR2 FQGNSA. The CDR3 protein is CASSLALAGANSYEQYF. As DNA, the CDR3 is TGTGCCAGCAGCTTAGCACTAGCGGGGGCCAACTCCTACGAGCAGTACTTC.

This clonotype was picked up many times. The chain has TRBV6-1 and TRBJ1-2; D perhaps matches TRBD1 (6 bases). Trimming removed 10 bases at V and 8 bases at J, with 20 bases between. CDR1 is MNHNS, CDR2 SASEGT, per germline. There are 13 residues in the CDR3. CDR3 sequence reads: CATNEQGAGGYTF. Written as DNA, the CDR3 is TGTGCCACCAATGAACAGGGAGCAGGAGGCTACACCTTC.

This clonotype was observed a handful of times. This rearrangement joins TRBV12-3 or TRBV12-4 to TRBJ1-6, with D unclear. This CDR3 is built from 15 residues. V was pared by 1 base and J by 6 bases, with 10 bases between. The CDR3: CASSLEDASNSPLHF. CDR3 nucleotides: TGTGCCAGCAGTTTAGAGGACGCGTCTAATTCACCCCTCCACTTT.

This clonotype was seen ten or more times. This chain joins TRBV20-1 and TRBJ2-3; D is ambiguous. CDR3 length equals 12 residues. Germline loops: CDR1 DFQATT, CDR2 SNEGSKA (reference sequence). V lost 3 bases and J 1 base, leaving 5 bases between the germline ends. CDR3 region: CSASRGTDTQYF. Here the CDR3 DNA reads TGCAGTGCTAGTAGGGGCACAGATACGCAGTATTTT.

The V gene is TRBV10-2, the J gene TRBJ1-3; D not resolved. Trimming removed 8 bases from V and 2 bases from J, with 13 bases in between. The germline V gene has CDR1 WSHSY and CDR2 SAAADI. The CDR3 contains 14 residues. The CDR3 is CASSDSGAGNTIYF. The DNA for the CDR3 is TGCGCCAGCTCTGACTCGGGAGCTGGAAACACCATATATTTT.

The sample holds many counts of this clonotype. The chain has TRBV7-2 and TRBJ1-1; no clear D. The V gene lost 7 bases and the J gene lost 3 bases, with 15 bases spanning the gap. The CDR3 totals 14 residues. The germline CDR1 and CDR2 sequences are SGHTA and FQGNSA. CDR3 sequence (DNA): TGTGCCAGCATCCCATTCCTTGCGGACACTGAAGCTTTCTTT. Its protein is CASIPFLADTEAFF.

This clonotype was detected ten times or more. The V gene is TRBV6-6, the J gene TRBJ2-7; D remains ambiguous. CDR1 is MNHNY and CDR2 is SVGAGI in the germline V gene (reference sequence). Trimming removed 2 bases at V and 3 bases at J, with 14 bases between. This CDR3 is built from 15 residues. This CDR3 is CASSYKTDGHYEQYF. The CDR3 nucleotides are TGTGCCAGCAGTTACAAAACGGACGGGCACTACGAGCAGTACTTC.

Of note for this clonotype: A clone one base away is much larger, so this may be a read error. The V call is TRBV18, the J call TRBJ1-2, with no clear D. This CDR3 contains 13 residues. Germline-derived CDR1 and CDR2 are KGHSH and LQKENI. V lost 7 bases and J lost 6, with 15 bases in between. Here the CDR3 reads CASYNSTIHGYTF. For the CDR3, the DNA is TGTGCCAGCTATAACAGTACAATCCATGGCTACACCTTC.

Details on this clonotype: A much larger clonotype is one base distant, so this may be a read error. The chain couples TRBV27 to TRBJ2-1, with D perhaps matching TRBD2 (6 bases). CDR1 is MNHEY, CDR2 SMNVEV, per germline (reference sequence). CDR3 size: 15 residues. The V and J ends lost 6 bases and 7 bases respectively, with 19 bases between them. CDR3 nucleotides: TGTGCCAGCAGATCTACCGGGCTCCGGGGGAATGAGCAGTTCTTC. Amino acid sequence: CASRSTGLRGNEQFF.

This clonotype was recorded many times. The V and J genes are TRBV6-1 and TRBJ1-1, with TRBD1 matching 9 bases. The J segment lost 10 bases and the V segment lost 7 bases, leaving 7 bases of the junction unmatched. Germline CDR1 reads MNHNS; CDR2 reads SASEGT. The CDR3 contains 12 residues. The DNA for the CDR3 is TGTGCCAGCAAAGAGACAGGGGGTAGAGCTTTCTTT. Translating it yields CASKETGGRAFF.